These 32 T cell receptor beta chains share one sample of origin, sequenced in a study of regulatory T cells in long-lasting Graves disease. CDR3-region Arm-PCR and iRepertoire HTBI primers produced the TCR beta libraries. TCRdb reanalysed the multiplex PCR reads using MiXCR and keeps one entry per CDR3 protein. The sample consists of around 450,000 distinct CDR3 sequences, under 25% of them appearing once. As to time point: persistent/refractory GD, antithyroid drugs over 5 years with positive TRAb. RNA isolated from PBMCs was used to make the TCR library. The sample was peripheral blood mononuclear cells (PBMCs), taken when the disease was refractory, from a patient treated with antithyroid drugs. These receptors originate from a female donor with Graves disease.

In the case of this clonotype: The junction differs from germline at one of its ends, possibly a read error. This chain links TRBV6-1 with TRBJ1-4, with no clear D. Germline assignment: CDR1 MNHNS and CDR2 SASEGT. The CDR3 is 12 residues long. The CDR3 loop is CASGGPNERLFF. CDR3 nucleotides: TGTGCCAGCGGCGGGCCTAATGAAAGACTGTTTTTT.

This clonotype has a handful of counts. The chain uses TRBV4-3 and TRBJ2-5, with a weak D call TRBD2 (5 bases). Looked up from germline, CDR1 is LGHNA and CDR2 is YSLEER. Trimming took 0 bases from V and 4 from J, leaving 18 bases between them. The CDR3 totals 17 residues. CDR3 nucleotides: TGCGCCAGCAGCCAAGATGGGCCCGCTCGGGATGGAGAGACCCAGTACTTC. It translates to CASSQDGPARDGETQYF.

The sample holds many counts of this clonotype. The CDR3 DNA reads TGTGCCAGCAGCTCACAGTTGGCAGGGGCAGAGACCCAGTACTTC. This translates into CASSSQLAGAETQYF. The rearrangement links TRBV7-6 to TRBJ2-5; D might be TRBD1 (6 bases). Germline CDR1 and CDR2: SGHVS and FNYEAQ. Deletions cut 4 bases from V and 4 bases from J, with 16 bases between. The CDR3 covers 15 residues.

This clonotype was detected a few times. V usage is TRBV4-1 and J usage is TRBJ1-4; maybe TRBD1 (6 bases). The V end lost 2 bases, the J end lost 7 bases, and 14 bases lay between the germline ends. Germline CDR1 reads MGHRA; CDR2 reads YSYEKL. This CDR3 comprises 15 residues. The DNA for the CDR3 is TGCGCCAGCAGCCAATGGAACAGGGAGAGTGAAAAACTGTTTTTT. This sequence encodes CASSQWNRESEKLFF.

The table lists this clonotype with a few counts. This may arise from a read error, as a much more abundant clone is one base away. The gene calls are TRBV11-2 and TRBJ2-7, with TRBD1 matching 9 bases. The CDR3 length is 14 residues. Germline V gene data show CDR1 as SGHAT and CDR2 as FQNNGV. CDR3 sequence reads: CASSTGTGPYEQCF. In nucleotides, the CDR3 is TGTGCCAGCAGCACCGGGACAGGGCCCTACGAGCAGTGCTTC.

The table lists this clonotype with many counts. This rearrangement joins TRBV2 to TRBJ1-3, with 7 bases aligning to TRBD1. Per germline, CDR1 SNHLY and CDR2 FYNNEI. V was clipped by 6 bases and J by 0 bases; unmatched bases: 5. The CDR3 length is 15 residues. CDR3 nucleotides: TGTGCCAGCAGAACCGACAGGGCCTCTGGAAACACCATATATTTT. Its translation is CASRTDRASGNTIYF.

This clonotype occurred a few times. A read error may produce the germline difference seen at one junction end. The DNA of the CDR3 is TGTGCCAGCAGCTCCCCCCGTTGGACAGGGCTTAATGAAAAACTGTCTTTT. Its translation: CASSSPRWTGLNEKLSF. The chain carries TRBV7-9 and TRBJ1-4; 8 nucleotides agree with TRBD1. The CDR3 has 17 amino acids. Germline V gene lookup returns CDR1 SEHNR and CDR2 FQNEAQ (reference sequence).

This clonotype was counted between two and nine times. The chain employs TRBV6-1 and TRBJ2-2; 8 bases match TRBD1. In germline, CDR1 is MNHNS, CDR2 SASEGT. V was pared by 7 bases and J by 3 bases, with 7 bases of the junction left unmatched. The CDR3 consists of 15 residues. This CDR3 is CASTYTTGDTGELFF. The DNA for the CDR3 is TGTGCCAGCACCTACACGACAGGGGACACCGGGGAGCTGTTTTTT.

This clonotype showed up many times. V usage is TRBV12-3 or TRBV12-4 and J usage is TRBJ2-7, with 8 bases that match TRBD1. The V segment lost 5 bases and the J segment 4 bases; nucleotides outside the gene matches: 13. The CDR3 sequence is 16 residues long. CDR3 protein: CASSLWGDRSIYEQYF. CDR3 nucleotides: TGTGCCAGCAGTCTTTGGGGGGACAGGTCAATATACGAGCAGTACTTC.

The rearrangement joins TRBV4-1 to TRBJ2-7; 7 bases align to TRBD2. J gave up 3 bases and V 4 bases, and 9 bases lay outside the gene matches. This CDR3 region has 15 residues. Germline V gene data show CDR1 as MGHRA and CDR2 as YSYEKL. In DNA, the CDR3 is TGCGCCAGCAGCCTTGTGCTAGCGGTTTACTACGAGCAGTACTTC. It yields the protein CASSLVLAVYYEQYF.

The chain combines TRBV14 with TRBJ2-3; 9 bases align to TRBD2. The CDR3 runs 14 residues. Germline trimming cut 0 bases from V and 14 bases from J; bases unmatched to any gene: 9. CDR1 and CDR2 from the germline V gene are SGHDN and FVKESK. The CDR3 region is CASSQDHFSGGTYF. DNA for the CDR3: TGTGCCAGCAGCCAAGACCACTTTAGCGGGGGAACGTATTTT.

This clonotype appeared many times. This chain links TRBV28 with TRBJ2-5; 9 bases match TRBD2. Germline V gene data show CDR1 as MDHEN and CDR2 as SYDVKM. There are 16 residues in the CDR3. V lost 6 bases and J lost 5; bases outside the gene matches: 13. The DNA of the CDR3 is TGTGCCAGCAGCGCAGCGGGGCGGGAGGGATGGGAGACCCAGTACTTC. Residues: CASSAAGREGWETQYF.

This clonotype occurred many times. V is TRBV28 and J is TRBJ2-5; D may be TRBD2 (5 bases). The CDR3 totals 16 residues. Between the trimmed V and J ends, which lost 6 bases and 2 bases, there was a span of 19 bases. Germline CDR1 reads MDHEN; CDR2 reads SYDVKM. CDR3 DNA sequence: TGTGCCAGCAGCCCTCCGGGGTGGCGGAAACAAGAGACCCAGTACTTC. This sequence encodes CASSPPGWRKQETQYF.

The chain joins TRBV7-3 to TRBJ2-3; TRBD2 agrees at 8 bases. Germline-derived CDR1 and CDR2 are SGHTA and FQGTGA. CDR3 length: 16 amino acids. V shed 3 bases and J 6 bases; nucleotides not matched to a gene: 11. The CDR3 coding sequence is TGTGCCAGCAGCTTCACCGGGACTAGGGGTCTGGATACGCAGTATTTT. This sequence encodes CASSFTGTRGLDTQYF.

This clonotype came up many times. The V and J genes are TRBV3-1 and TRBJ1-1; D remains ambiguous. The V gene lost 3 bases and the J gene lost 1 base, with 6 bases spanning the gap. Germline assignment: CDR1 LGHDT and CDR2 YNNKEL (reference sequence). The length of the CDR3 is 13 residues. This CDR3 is CASSHDWNTEAFF. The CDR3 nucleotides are TGTGCCAGCAGCCATGACTGGAACACTGAAGCTTTCTTT.

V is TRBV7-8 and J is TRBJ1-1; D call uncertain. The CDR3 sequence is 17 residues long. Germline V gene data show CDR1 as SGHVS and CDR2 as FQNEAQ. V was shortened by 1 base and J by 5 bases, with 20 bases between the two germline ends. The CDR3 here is CASSLGYGVFRPTEAFF. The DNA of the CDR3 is TGTGCCAGCAGCTTAGGTTATGGGGTGTTCCGTCCGACTGAAGCTTTCTTT.

CDR3 amino acids: CASSSAGVGTEAFF. CDR3 nucleotide sequence: TGCGCCAGCAGCTCGGCAGGGGTGGGCACTGAAGCTTTCTTT. V and J are TRBV5-1 and TRBJ1-1; D might be TRBD1 (6 bases). The CDR3 covers 14 residues. Germline-derived CDR1 and CDR2 are SGHRS and YFSETQ. The ends were cut back, 3 bases at V and 4 bases at J, with 13 bases in the middle. The whole variable domain, remainder taken from reference TRBV5-1 and TRBJ1-1, is KAGVTQTPRYLIKTRGQQVTLSCSPISGHRSVSWYQQTPGQGLQFLFEYFSETQRNKGNFPGRFSGRQFSNSRSEMNVSTLELGDSALYLCASSSAGVGTEAFFGQGTRLTVV.

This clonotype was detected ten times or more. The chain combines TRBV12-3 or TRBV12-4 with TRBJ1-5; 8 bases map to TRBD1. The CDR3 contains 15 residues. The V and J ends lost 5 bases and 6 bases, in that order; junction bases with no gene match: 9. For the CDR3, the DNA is TGTGCCAGCAGTGAGATGGACAGGGAGGCTCAGCCCCAGCATTTT. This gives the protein CASSEMDREAQPQHF.

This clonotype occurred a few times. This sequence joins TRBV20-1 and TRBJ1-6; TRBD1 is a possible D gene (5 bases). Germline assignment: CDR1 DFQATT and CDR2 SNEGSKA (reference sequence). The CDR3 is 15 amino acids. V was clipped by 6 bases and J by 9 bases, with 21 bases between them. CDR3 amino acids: CSAFPLDIRSSPLHF. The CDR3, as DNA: TGCAGTGCATTTCCTCTGGACATCCGAAGTTCACCCCTCCACTTT.

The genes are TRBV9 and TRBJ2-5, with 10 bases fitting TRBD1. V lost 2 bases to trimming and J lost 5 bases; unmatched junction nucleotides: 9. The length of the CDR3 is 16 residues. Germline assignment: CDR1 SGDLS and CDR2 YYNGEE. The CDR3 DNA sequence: TGTGCCAGCAGCGTCACAGCGGGACAGGGGATGGAGACCCAGTACTTC. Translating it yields CASSVTAGQGMETQYF.

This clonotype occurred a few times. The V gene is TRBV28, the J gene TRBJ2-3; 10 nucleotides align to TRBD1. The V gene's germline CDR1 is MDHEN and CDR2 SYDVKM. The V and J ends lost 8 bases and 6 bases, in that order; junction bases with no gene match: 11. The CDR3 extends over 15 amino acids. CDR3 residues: CASGWDRGGSDTQYF. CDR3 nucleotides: TGTGCCAGCGGCTGGGACAGGGGCGGATCGGATACGCAGTATTTT.

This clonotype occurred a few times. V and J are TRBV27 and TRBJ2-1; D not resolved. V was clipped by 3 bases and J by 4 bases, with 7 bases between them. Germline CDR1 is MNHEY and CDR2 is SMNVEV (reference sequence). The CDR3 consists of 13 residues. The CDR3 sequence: CASSLEGYNEQFF. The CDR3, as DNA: TGTGCCAGCAGTTTGGAAGGGTACAATGAGCAGTTCTTC.

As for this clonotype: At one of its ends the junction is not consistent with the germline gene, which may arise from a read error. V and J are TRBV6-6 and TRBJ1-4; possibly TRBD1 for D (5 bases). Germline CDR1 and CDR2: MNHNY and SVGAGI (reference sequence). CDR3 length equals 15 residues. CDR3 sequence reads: CASSYSGQPNEKLLF. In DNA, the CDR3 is TGTGCCAGCAGTTACTCGGGGCAGCCTAATGAAAAACTGCTTTTT.

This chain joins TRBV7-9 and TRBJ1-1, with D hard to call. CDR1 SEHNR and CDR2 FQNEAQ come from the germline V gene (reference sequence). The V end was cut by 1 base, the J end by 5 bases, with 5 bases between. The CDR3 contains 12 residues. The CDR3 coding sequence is TGTGCCAGCAGCTTAGTGGCTACTGAAGCTTTCTTT. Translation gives CASSLVATEAFF.

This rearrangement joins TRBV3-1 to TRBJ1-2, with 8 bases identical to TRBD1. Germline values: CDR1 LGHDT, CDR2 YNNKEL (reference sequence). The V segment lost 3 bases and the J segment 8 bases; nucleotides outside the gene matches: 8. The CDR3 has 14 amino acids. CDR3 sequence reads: CASSHSGQGQGYTF. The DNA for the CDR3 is TGTGCCAGCAGCCACTCAGGACAGGGACAAGGCTACACCTTC.

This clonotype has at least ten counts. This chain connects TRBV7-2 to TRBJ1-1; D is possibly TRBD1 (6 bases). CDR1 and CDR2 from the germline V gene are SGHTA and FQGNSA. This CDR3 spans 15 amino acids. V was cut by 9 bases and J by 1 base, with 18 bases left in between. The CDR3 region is CASNPRGRWNTEAFF. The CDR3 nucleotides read TGTGCCAGTAATCCCAGGGGCCGATGGAACACTGAAGCTTTCTTT.

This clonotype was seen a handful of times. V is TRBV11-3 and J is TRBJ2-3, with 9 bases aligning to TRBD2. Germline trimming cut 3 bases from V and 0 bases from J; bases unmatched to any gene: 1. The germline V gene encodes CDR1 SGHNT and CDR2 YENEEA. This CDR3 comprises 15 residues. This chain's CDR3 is CASSLLAGSTDTQYF. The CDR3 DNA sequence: TGTGCCAGCAGCTTGCTAGCGGGGAGCACAGATACGCAGTATTTT.

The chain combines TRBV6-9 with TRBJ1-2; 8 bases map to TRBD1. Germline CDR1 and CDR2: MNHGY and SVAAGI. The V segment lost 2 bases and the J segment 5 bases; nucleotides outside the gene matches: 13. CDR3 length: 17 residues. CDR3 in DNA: TGTGCCAGCAGTTATGAGTCGGGGACAGGTCTGGGGTATGGCTACACCTTC. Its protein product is CASSYESGTGLGYGYTF.

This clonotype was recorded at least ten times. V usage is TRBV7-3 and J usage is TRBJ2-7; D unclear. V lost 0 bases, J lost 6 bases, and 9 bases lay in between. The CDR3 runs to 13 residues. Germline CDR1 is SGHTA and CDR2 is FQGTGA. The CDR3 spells CASSLTSSAEQYF. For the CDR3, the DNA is TGTGCCAGCAGCTTAACCTCGTCCGCCGAGCAGTACTTC.

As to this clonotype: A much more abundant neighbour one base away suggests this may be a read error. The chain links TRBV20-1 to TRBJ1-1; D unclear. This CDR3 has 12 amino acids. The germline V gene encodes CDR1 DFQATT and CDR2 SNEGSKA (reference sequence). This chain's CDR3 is CSARLTNTEALF. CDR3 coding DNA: TGCAGTGCTAGACTGACGAACACTGAAGCTCTCTTT.

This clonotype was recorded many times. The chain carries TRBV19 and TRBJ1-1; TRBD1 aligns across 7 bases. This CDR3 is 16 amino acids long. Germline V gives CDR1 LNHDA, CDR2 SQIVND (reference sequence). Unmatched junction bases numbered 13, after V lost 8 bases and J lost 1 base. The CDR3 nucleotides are TGTGCCAGTTGGACAGGAAGCCTCCTATCGAACACTGAAGCTTTCTTT. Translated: CASWTGSLLSNTEAFF.

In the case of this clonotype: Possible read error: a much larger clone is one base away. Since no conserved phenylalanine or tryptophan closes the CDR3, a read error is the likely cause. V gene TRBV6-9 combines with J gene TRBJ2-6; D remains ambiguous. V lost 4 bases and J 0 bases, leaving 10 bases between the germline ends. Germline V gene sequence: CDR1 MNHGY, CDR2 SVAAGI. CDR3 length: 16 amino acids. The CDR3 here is CASSSQWDSGANVLTL. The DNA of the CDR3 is TGTGCCAGCAGTTCCCAGTGGGACTCTGGGGCCAACGTCCTGACTCTC.